This is a list of T cell receptor beta chains from one sample in a study of Graves' ophthalmopathy and Graves' hyperthyroidism. One entry per CDR3 protein, called by TCRdb with MiXCR from the multiplex PCR reads. The data hold approximately 460,000 distinct CDR3 sequences, with around 14% observed a single time. The sequenced material came from blood. The source is a woman aged 25 to 45 with Graves' ophthalmopathy. Both conserved end residues are trimmed from each CDR3. Where a row states a size, it is once, few, many or the class of an expanded clone; other rows omit it.

V: TRBV6-5
size: many
J: TRBJ1-1
CDR3: ASSYLGGLGTEAF

V: TRBV6-2/TRBV6-3
size: many
J: TRBJ1-1
CDR3: ASRDRVNTEAF

V: TRBV28
size: many
J: TRBJ1-1
CDR3: ASSYLKGTGNTEAF

V: TRBV4-1
size: -
J: TRBJ2-7
CDR3: ASSQDRGLLYEQY

V: TRBV12-3/TRBV12-4
size: many
J: TRBJ2-7
CDR3: ASSPEIGGEQY

V: TRBV28
size: many
J: TRBJ2-5
CDR3: ASSLRTGYRETQY

V: TRBV20-1
size: many
J: TRBJ1-1
CDR3: SARADRGPNTEAF

V: TRBV6-1
size: many
J: TRBJ2-5
CDR3: ASSDEWRRETQY

V: TRBV12-3/TRBV12-4
size: -
J: TRBJ2-7
CDR3: ASRRTGVDEQY

V: TRBV18
size: many
J: TRBJ2-7
CDR3: ASSPPGQGYGEQY

V: TRBV5-1
size: many
J: TRBJ1-3
CDR3: ASSAGAPTLGGNTIY

V: TRBV28
size: -
J: TRBJ2-5
CDR3: ASGTYGTQETQY

V: TRBV30
size: many
J: TRBJ1-6
CDR3: AWRPTGQGDGNSPLH

V: TRBV13
size: many
J: TRBJ2-4
CDR3: ASSGPSSGAKNIKY

V: TRBV20-1
size: many
J: TRBJ1-1
CDR3: SARGQPLVVQNTEAF

V: TRBV19
size: many
J: TRBJ2-6
CDR3: ASSIGTGISGANVLT

V: TRBV10-3
size: -
J: TRBJ2-3
CDR3: AISQAAGSTDTQY

V: TRBV25-1
size: many
J: TRBJ2-6
CDR3: ASSGGQIPSSGANVLT

V: TRBV6-2/TRBV6-3
size: many
J: TRBJ1-1
CDR3: ASSFQPDTEAF

V: TRBV6-2/TRBV6-3
size: -
J: TRBJ2-5
CDR3: ASSSSIPGLAGGMETQY

V: TRBV6-2/TRBV6-3
size: -
J: TRBJ1-5
CDR3: ASTPEFNSNQPQH

V: TRBV12-3/TRBV12-4
size: -
J: TRBJ2-2
CDR3: ASSLSGQSTGELF

V: TRBV28
size: many
J: TRBJ2-5
CDR3: ASSLSLAGGQHQETQY

V: TRBV11-2
size: many
J: TRBJ2-5
CDR3: ASSPGVGQETQY

V: TRBV11-2
size: many
J: TRBJ2-6
CDR3: ASSLVRAGANVLT

V: TRBV12-3/TRBV12-4
size: many
J: TRBJ1-1
CDR3: ASSLQGYTEAF

V: TRBV20-1
size: many
J: TRBJ2-2
CDR3: SALTGNTGELF

V: TRBV28
size: many
J: TRBJ1-1
CDR3: ASSQGRPTEAF